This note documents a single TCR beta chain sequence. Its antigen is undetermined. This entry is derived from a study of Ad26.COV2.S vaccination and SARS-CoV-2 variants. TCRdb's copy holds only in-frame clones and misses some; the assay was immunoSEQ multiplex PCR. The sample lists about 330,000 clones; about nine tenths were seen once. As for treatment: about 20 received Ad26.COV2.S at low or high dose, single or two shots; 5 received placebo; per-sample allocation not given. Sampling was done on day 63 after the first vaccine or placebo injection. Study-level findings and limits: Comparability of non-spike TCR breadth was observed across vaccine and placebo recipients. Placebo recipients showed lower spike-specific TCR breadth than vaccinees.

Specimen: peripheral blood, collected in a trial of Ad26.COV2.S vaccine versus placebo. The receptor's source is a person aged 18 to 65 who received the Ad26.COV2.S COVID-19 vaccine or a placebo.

CDR3 coding DNA: TGCGCCAGCAGCTTCATTGGGGGGGCAAGGACAACTAATGAAAAACTGTTTTTT. This gives the protein CASSFIGGARTTNEKLFF. J is TRBJ1-4 and V is TRBV5-1; a possible D gene is TRBD1 (6 bases). Trimming shortened V by 2 bases and J by 0 bases, and 17 bases separated the two germline ends. Germline V gene sequence: CDR1 SGHRS, CDR2 YFSETQ. The CDR3 covers 18 residues.